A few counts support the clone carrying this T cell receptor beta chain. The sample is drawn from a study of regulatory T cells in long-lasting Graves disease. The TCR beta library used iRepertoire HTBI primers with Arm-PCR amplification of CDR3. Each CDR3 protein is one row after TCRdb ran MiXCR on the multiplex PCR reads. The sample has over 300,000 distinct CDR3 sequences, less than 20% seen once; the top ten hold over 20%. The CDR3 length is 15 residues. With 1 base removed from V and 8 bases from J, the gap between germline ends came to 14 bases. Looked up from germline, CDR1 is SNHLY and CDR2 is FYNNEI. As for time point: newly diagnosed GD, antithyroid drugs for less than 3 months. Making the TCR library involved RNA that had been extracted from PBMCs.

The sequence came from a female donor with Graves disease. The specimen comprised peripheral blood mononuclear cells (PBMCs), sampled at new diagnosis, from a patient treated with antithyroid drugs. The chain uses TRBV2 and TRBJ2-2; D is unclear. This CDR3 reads CASSEGDTFPGELFF. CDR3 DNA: TGTGCCAGCAGTGAAGGAGACACCTTCCCTGGGGAGCTGTTTTTT.